The 20 T cell receptor beta chains reported below all come from one sample, sequenced in a study of shared clonotypes between healthy human individuals. The data were produced by immunoSEQ multiplex PCR, yet TCRdb's version contains in-frame clones alone and is incomplete. The sample has 2,100,000 or so clones, 95% seen once; the top ten hold 0.1% to 0.15%. Sequencing input: naive CD4+ T cells sorted from blood. Subset of the sample: CD45RA+ positively selected. The receptors stem from a man younger than 35 in good health.

To note about this clone: Other DNA sequences in the same sample also yield this CDR3. The V and J genes are TRBV5-1 and TRBJ1-5, with 7 bases fitting TRBD1. With 0 bases clipped from V and 2 bases from J, the junction kept 2 bases outside the gene matches. Germline V lookup: CDR1 SGHRS, CDR2 YFSETQ. CDR3 size: 15 residues. In DNA form, the CDR3 reads TGCGCCAGCAGCTTGGATGGGACAGGCAATCAGCCCCAGCATTTT. Translating gives CASSLDGTGNQPQHF. Combining the CDR3 with reference TRBV5-1 and TRBJ1-5 gives the whole variable domain KAGVTQTPRYLIKTRGQQVTLSCSPISGHRSVSWYQQTPGQGLQFLFEYFSETQRNKGNFPGRFSGRQFSNSRSEMNVSTLELGDSALYLCASSLDGTGNQPQHFGDGTRLSIL.

The CDR3 is CASMGETVKAYEQYF. As DNA, the CDR3 is TGTGCCAGCATGGGGGAGACAGTGAAGGCCTACGAGCAGTACTTC. The chain has TRBV28 and TRBJ2-7; either TRBD1 or TRBD2 may fit D (5 bases each). From germline, CDR1 is MDHEN and CDR2 SYDVKM. The V end lost 7 bases, the J end lost 2 bases, and 18 bases lay between the germline ends. The CDR3 is 15 residues long.

This clone was seen just once. The chain combines TRBV5-1 with TRBJ1-1, with 9 bases matching TRBD1. J gave up 2 bases and V 4 bases, and 6 bases lay outside the gene matches. The germline V gene has CDR1 SGHRS and CDR2 YFSETQ. The CDR3 runs to 15 residues. CDR3 sequence: CASSRGQGLNTEAFF. CDR3 nucleotide sequence: TGCGCCAGCAGCCGGGGACAGGGATTAAACACTGAAGCTTTCTTT.

The V call is TRBV7-6, the J call TRBJ2-3, with D maybe TRBD1 (6 bases). Trimming removed 1 base at V and 9 bases at J, with 11 bases between. This CDR3 comprises 13 residues. Per germline, CDR1 SGHVS and CDR2 FNYEAQ. CDR3 in DNA: TGTGCCAGCAGCTTAGAACCAGGGGCGACGCAGTATTTT. It encodes CASSLEPGATQYF.

The chain is built from TRBV18 and TRBJ1-6, with D perhaps TRBD1 (5 bases). V lost 3 bases to trimming and J lost 7 bases, with 19 bases between them. Germline CDR1 and CDR2: KGHSH and LQKENI. The CDR3 is 17 residues long. The CDR3 bases are TGTGCCAGCTCACCCTTGGACCCTCGGGGGAGGAATTCACCCCTCCACTTT. This encodes CASSPLDPRGRNSPLHF.

The V call is TRBV7-9, the J call TRBJ2-7, with 10 bases fitting TRBD2. Germline assignment: CDR1 SEHNR and CDR2 FQNEAQ (reference sequence). The CDR3 spans 13 residues. The V gene end was trimmed by 5 bases and the J gene end by 12 bases; junction bases not matched to a gene: 10. The CDR3 loop is CASSPLASGSSYF. CDR3 coding DNA: TGTGCCAGCAGCCCCTTAGCTAGCGGGAGTTCGTACTTC.

V and J are TRBV6-1 and TRBJ1-6; TRBD1 might be the D (6 bases). The V gene's germline CDR1 is MNHNS and CDR2 SASEGT. The CDR3 is made up of 16 amino acids. V dropped 3 bases and J dropped 12 bases, with 21 bases sitting between them. The CDR3 nucleotides read TGTGCCAGCAGTGACCTCGGGGGCGTAGGAGCGGGACCCCTCCACTTT. It specifies CASSDLGGVGAGPLHF.

This clone was observed a single time. Other nucleotide sequences in the sample specify the same CDR3. J is TRBJ1-5 and V is TRBV7-2; the D is unclear. There are 13 residues in the CDR3. Trimming removed 3 bases from V and 4 bases from J, with 7 bases in between. Germline CDR1 and CDR2: SGHTA and FQGNSA. DNA of the CDR3: TGTGCCAGCAGCTTTCGGGTAAATCAGCCCCAGCATTTT. Protein sequence: CASSFRVNQPQHF. The full variable domain, with the rest looked up from reference TRBV7-2 and TRBJ1-5, is GAGVSQSPSNKVTEKGKDVELRCDPISGHTALYWYRQSLGQGLEFLIYFQGNSAPDKSGLPSDRFSAERTGGSVSTLTIQRTQQEDSAVYLCASSFRVNQPQHFGDGTRLSIL.

The J gene is TRBJ2-2, the V gene TRBV5-5; TRBD1 aligns across 7 bases. The CDR3 runs to 14 residues. V shed 10 bases, J shed 7 bases, and the junction held 13 bases outside the gene matches. Germline V gives CDR1 SGHKS, CDR2 YYEKEE (reference sequence). The CDR3 DNA reads as TGTGCCGGCCGACAGGGCACGACCGGCGGGGAGCTGTTTTTT. Amino acids: CAGRQGTTGGELFF. Based on the CDR3 plus reference TRBV5-5 and TRBJ2-2, the full variable domain is DAGVTQSPTHLIKTRGQQVTLRCSPISGHKSVSWYQQVLGQGPQFIFQYYEKEERGRGNFPDRFSARQFPNYSSELNVNALLLGDSALYLCAGRQGTTGGELFFGEGSRLTVL.

V gene TRBV21-1 combines with J gene TRBJ2-3. TRBV21-1 is a recognized pseudogene. The CDR3 is made up of 15 amino acids. CDR3 in DNA: TGTGCCAGCAGCCCCCGGACGAGGCGCACAGATACGCAGTATTTT. Translated, it gives CASSPRTRRTDTQYF.

Details on this clone: Other DNA sequences of this sample code for an identical CDR3. This chain connects TRBV2 to TRBJ1-2; possible D gene TRBD1, 6 bases. The CDR3 loop spans 14 amino acids. V gave up 4 bases and J gave up 1 base, with 10 bases separating them. Germline values: CDR1 SNHLY, CDR2 FYNNEI. The CDR3 bases are TGTGCCAGCAGTGTGGGCAGGGGTAACTATGGCTACACCTTC. Amino acid sequence: CASSVGRGNYGYTF.

The rearrangement uses TRBV21-1 and TRBJ2-1; TRBD1, the table's D call, lacks a check against the DNA. TRBV21-1 is classified as a pseudogene. The CDR3 contains 15 residues. Here the CDR3 DNA reads TGTGCCAGCAGCAAAGGGGGACAGGGGTACAATGAGCAGTTCTTC. This gives the protein CASSKGGQGYNEQFF.

This clone has a handful of counts. Other DNA sequences in this specimen translate into the identical CDR3. The chain is built from TRBV11-3 and TRBJ2-2; possibly TRBD1 for D (5 bases). Germline CDR1 is SGHNT and CDR2 is YENEEA. This CDR3 is built from 14 residues. The V and J ends lost 3 bases and 4 bases respectively, with 9 bases between them. The CDR3 sequence: CASSLGRATGELFF. DNA for the CDR3: TGTGCCAGCAGCTTGGGGCGAGCCACCGGGGAGCTGTTTTTT.

V gene TRBV4-1 combines with J gene TRBJ1-1; D possibly corresponds to TRBD1 (6 bases). Deletions cut 5 bases from V and 7 bases from J, with 17 bases between. Germline loops: CDR1 MGHRA, CDR2 YSYEKL. This CDR3 has 14 residues. The CDR3 sequence is CASSKLQGMDEAFF. The CDR3 bases are TGCGCCAGCAGCAAATTACAGGGAATGGATGAAGCTTTCTTT.

The chain combines TRBV18 with TRBJ2-5; D call uncertain. The CDR3 covers 14 residues. In germline, CDR1 is KGHSH, CDR2 LQKENI. Between the trimmed V and J ends, which lost 1 base and 2 bases, there was a span of 8 bases. CDR3 bases: TGTGCCAGCTCACCACGAGAACTTCAAGAGACCCAGTACTTC. Its protein is CASSPRELQETQYF.

In the case of this clone: The same CDR3 also results from other DNA sequences found in this sample. The chain recombines TRBV6-5 with TRBJ2-5, with D perhaps matching TRBD1 (7 bases). The CDR3 covers 12 residues. Per germline, CDR1 MNHEY and CDR2 SVGAGI. Trimming removed 8 bases at V and 3 bases at J, with 10 bases between. The DNA of the CDR3 is TGTGCCAGCGGCAGGGGGGAAGAGACCCAGTACTTC. It encodes CASGRGEETQYF.

The chain couples TRBV6-5 to TRBJ2-1; D tentatively fits TRBD1 or TRBD2 (5 bases each). The length of the CDR3 is 13 residues. In germline, CDR1 is MNHEY, CDR2 SVGAGI. V was clipped by 6 bases and J by 4 bases, with 10 bases between them. CDR3: CASRRDQYNEQFF. DNA of the CDR3: TGTGCCAGCAGGAGGGACCAATACAATGAGCAGTTCTTC.

The chain combines TRBV6-6 with TRBJ2-7, with 9 bases that match TRBD1. Germline CDR1 and CDR2: MNHNY and SVGAGI (reference sequence). The CDR3 totals 15 residues. Unmatched junction bases numbered 9, after V lost 4 bases and J lost 5 bases. The DNA for the CDR3 is TGTGCCAGCAGTTCCCCCGGGACAGGGTTGAACGAGCAGTACTTC. Residues: CASSSPGTGLNEQYF.

This chain joins TRBV9 and TRBJ2-3; no firm D call. This CDR3 region has 16 residues. The germline V and J ends were trimmed by 2 bases and 6 bases, with 19 bases remaining between them. CDR1 is SGDLS and CDR2 is YYNGEE in the germline V gene. The CDR3 nucleotides are TGTGCCAGCAGCGTTGGGCAGACGCCAGCATTTGATACGCAGTATTTT. Translated: CASSVGQTPAFDTQYF.

This sequence joins TRBV7-2 and TRBJ2-7; TRBD2 agrees at 7 bases. The germline CDR1 and CDR2 sequences are SGHTA and FQGNSA. The J segment lost 3 bases and the V segment lost 5 bases, leaving 10 bases of the junction unmatched. The CDR3 has 15 amino acids. The chain's CDR3 is CASSRPGGSNYEQYF. The CDR3 DNA reads TGTGCCAGCAGCCGACCGGGAGGATCAAACTACGAGCAGTACTTC.